The clone carrying this T cell receptor beta chain has a handful of counts. Its matching antigen is unknown. TCRdb ran MiXCR on the 5' RACE reads and lists one entry per CDR3 protein. In the table there are 1.5 million to 2 million distinct CDR3 sequences, about 30% of which are singletons. In germline, CDR1 is DFQATT, CDR2 SNEGSKA (reference sequence). Deletions cut 2 bases from V and 4 bases from J, with 9 bases between. The CDR3 totals 14 residues. The data stem from a study of identical twins. Whole-study results and caveats: Alpha sequences out of frame and shared by twins had excess low generation probability. Surplus twin overlap in beta out-of-frame sequences was less pronounced. Recombination models fit unrelated individuals' TCR alpha sharing but underestimated twins'. A lower insertion count was a feature of abundant cord blood beta clonotypes, with no such feature in memory repertoires.

This chain uses TRBV20-1 with TRBJ1-6; D not resolved. The sequence was collected from a newborn girl in good health. Material: cord blood. The CDR3 nucleotides read TGCAGTGCTAGAAGGCAGGCATATAATTCACCCCTCCACTTT. It is translated as CSARRQAYNSPLHF.